A selection of T cell receptor beta chains follows, all from one sample in a study of blood T cell repertoires in COVID-19. Assay used: immunoSEQ multiplex PCR; TCRdb lists only in-frame clones, some missing. The sample yields approximately 240,000 clones, around 82% seen once. Sequencing used peripheral blood. These receptor sequences come from a woman in her twenties or thirties who had recovered from COVID-19. CDR3s include the opening cysteine and the closing phenylalanine or tryptophan. The D gene is left open where the match is weak. Not every row has a clone size; where given, it reads once, few, many or a size class.

clone_size j_call v_call d_call cdr3_nt cdr3_aa
few TRBJ1-2 TRBV3-1/TRBV3-2 TRBD1 TGTGCCAGCAGCCAGACAGGGACTGCCTATGGCTACACCTTC CASSQTGTAYGYTF
NA TRBJ1-2 TRBV11-2 NA TGTGCCAGCAGCTTAGGCTTCTCGGCAGGGCTGGCCTATGGCTACACCTTC CASSLGFSAGLAYGYTF
NA TRBJ2-1 TRBV28 NA TGTGCCAGCAGTTTAAGTCTGGCCCAGGACAATGAGCAGTTCTTC CASSLSLAQDNEQFF
few TRBJ1-5 TRBV30 NA TGTGCCTGGCAAAACAGGGATCACGGCCCCCAGCATTTT CAWQNRDHGPQHF
once TRBJ2-2 TRBV24-1 TRBD2 TGTGCCACCAGTGAGGCGCCTAGGACTAGCGCAAGCGGGGAGCTGTTTTTT CATSEAPRTSASGELFF
NA TRBJ1-2 TRBV7-9 TRBD1 TGTGCCAGCAGCTTGGGACAGGGGTTTGTAGGCTACACCTTC CASSLGQGFVGYTF
NA TRBJ2-2 TRBV5-1 TRBD2 TGCGCCAGCAGCTTGGGGGGACTAGCGGGAGGGCCGGGCACCGGGGAGCTGTTTTTT CASSLGGLAGGPGTGELFF
once TRBJ1-1 TRBV19 TRBD1 TGTGCCAGCCGCAGGGTCCAGGGGGTGAACACTGAAGCTTTCTTT CASRRVQGVNTEAFF
NA TRBJ2-6 TRBV5-1 TRBD2 TGCGCCAGCAGCTTTAGGCCTAGCGGGAGTGCTGGGGCCAACGTCCTGACTTTC CASSFRPSGSAGANVLTF
NA TRBJ1-5 TRBV3-1/TRBV3-2 NA TGTGCCAGCAGCCCCGCTTCAGGGAATCAGCCCCAGCATTTT CASSPASGNQPQHF
NA TRBJ1-4 TRBV4-2 TRBD1 TGTGCCAGCAGCCTTGGGACAGTTGAGGGAGATGAAAAACTGTTTTTT CASSLGTVEGDEKLFF
NA TRBJ2-1 TRBV5-3 TRBD2 TGTGCCATCCCGGGACTAGGCCTATACAATGAGCAGTTCTTC CAIPGLGLYNEQFF
NA TRBJ2-1 TRBV5-1 NA TGCGCCAGCAGCCGGCTAGTGGGTGCCAATGAGCAGTTCTTC CASSRLVGANEQFF
NA TRBJ1-6 TRBV9 NA TGTGCCAGCAGCGTAGCACAGGGAGAAAATTCACCCCTCCACTTT CASSVAQGENSPLHF
once TRBJ1-6 TRBV30 NA TGTGCCTGGAGTGTACGACGACACTCCTATAATTCACCCCTCCACTTT CAWSVRRHSYNSPLHF
NA TRBJ2-5 TRBV3-1/TRBV3-2 NA TGTGCCAGCACGGTCGTCCCCACGTCGCTAGCCCAGTACTTC CASTVVPTSLAQYF
NA TRBJ1-2 TRBV6-5 TRBD1 TGTGCCAGCAGTTACCGGGACAGATCAGGCTACACCTTC CASSYRDRSGYTF
NA TRBJ2-1 TRBV19 TRBD1 TGTGCCAGTAGTTCACCGGGACAGGGGATTACTGAGCAGTTCTTC CASSSPGQGITEQFF
NA TRBJ2-7 TRBV7-9 NA TGTGCCAGCACCTACGGACTTTACTACGAGCAGTACTTC CASTYGLYYEQYF
NA TRBJ2-7 TRBV6-1 NA TGTGCCAGCAGTGAAGATGTGGACTTAGGCGAGCAGTACTTC CASSEDVDLGEQYF
NA TRBJ2-3 TRBV18 TRBD2 TGTGCCAGCTATCTAGCGGGAGAGAGGACAGATACGCAGTATTTT CASYLAGERTDTQYF
NA TRBJ1-3 TRBV7-9 NA TGTGCCAGCAGCTTACTGAGCTCTGGAAACACCATATATTTT CASSLLSSGNTIYF
NA TRBJ2-1 TRBV2 NA TGTGCCAGCAGTCCTTATAGTGAGCAGTTCTTC CASSPYSEQFF
NA TRBJ1-1 TRBV19 TRBD1 TGTGCCAGTAGGTCCAGAAGCGGGACAGGGGGGACTGAAGCTTTCTTT CASRSRSGTGGTEAFF
NA TRBJ2-5 TRBV9 TRBD1 TGTGCCAGCAGCGGGACAGGGCCGCAGACCCAGTACTTC CASSGTGPQTQYF
NA TRBJ1-3 TRBV19 NA TGTGCCAGCCTCGGGATAAGCTCTGGAAACACCATATATTTT CASLGISSGNTIYF
medium-sized TRBJ2-7 TRBV7-8 NA TGTGCCAGCAGCACCGAGTACGAGCAGTACTTC CASSTEYEQYF
NA TRBJ2-2 TRBV11-2 TRBD2 TGTGCCAGCAGCTTTCAACTAGCGGGAGGTTTCACCGGGGAGCTGTTTTTT CASSFQLAGGFTGELFF
NA TRBJ2-5 TRBV5-1 TRBD1 TGCGCCAGCAGCTTGGAGGGACAGCAAGAGACCCAGTACTTC CASSLEGQQETQYF
NA TRBJ2-1 TRBV27 NA TGTGCCAGCAGTGACAGGGGCGCGGGAGTCAGAAATGAGCAGTTCTTC CASSDRGAGVRNEQFF
NA TRBJ2-7 TRBV28 TRBD1 TGTGCCAGCAGCGATCCCAACAGGGGGCGTCACGAGCAGTACTTC CASSDPNRGRHEQYF
few TRBJ1-3 TRBV7-2 NA TGTGCCAGCAGCCCCCAAGCGGGGGTAGAGCATGGAAACACCATATATTTT CASSPQAGVEHGNTIYF
NA TRBJ2-1 TRBV9 TRBD2 TGTGCCAGCAGCGTAGCTAGCGGGGTAGGCTCCTACAATGAGCAGTTCTTC CASSVASGVGSYNEQFF
NA TRBJ2-1 TRBV5-1 NA TGCGCCAGCAGCTGGAGGGTGGGAGTGGTCTACAATGAGCAGTTCTTC CASSWRVGVVYNEQFF
NA TRBJ2-7 TRBV11-2 NA TGTGCCAGCAGCTTCCAGGGATCCTACGAGCAGTACTTC CASSFQGSYEQYF
NA TRBJ1-5 TRBV10-3 NA TGTGCCATCAGTGAATCAGGGGAGTGGAATCAGCCCCAGCATTTT CAISESGEWNQPQHF
NA TRBJ1-2 TRBV19 TRBD1 TGTGCCAGTAGTATAGCCGGGACAGGGTTGGGCTACACCTTC CASSIAGTGLGYTF
NA TRBJ1-1 TRBV5-5 NA TGTGCCAGCAGCTTTGGCTTGAACACTGAAGCTTTCTTT CASSFGLNTEAFF
NA TRBJ2-7 TRBV29-1 TRBD2 TGCAGCGTTGAAGGGGTGAGGACGATGGGACTAGCGGGGGTGAGATACTTC CSVEGVRTMGLAGVRYF
many TRBJ1-1 TRBV29-1 NA TGCAGCATCGGACAGCCGGAGACTGAAGCTTTCTTT CSIGQPETEAFF
NA TRBJ2-5 TRBV5-6 TRBD2 TGTGCCAGCAGCTTGGAAGGGACTAGCGGGAGAAGGAAAAAGACCCAGTACTTC CASSLEGTSGRRKKTQYF
NA TRBJ2-2 TRBV7-3 TRBD1 TGTGCCAGCAGCTTAGCGTCCGGGACAGGGGACGGGGAGCTGTTTTTT CASSLASGTGDGELFF
NA TRBJ2-1 TRBV28 TRBD2 TGTGCCAGCAGTTCTTGGTCGGGAGGGGGAAATGAGCAGTTCTTC CASSSWSGGGNEQFF
NA TRBJ1-5 TRBV28 NA TGTGCCAGCACCATCCCGGGAAGCAATCAGCCCCAGCATTTT CASTIPGSNQPQHF
NA TRBJ1-4 TRBV30 TRBD1 TGTGCCCACGCCGGGACAGGGAATGAAAAACTGTTTTTT CAHAGTGNEKLFF
NA TRBJ2-7 TRBV9 TRBD1 TGTGCCAGCAGCGCCAAGTCCGACCGATGCAGGGGGCGAGTTAGGTACGAGCAGTACTTC CASSAKSDRCRGRVRYEQYF
NA TRBJ1-1 TRBV15 NA TGTGCCACCAGCAGAGATCGCCGGGGGGCGAACACTGAAGCTTTCTTT CATSRDRRGANTEAFF
NA TRBJ1-5 TRBV27 TRBD1 TGTGCCAGCAGTTTATCGTACAGGGGGCAATATCAGCCCCAGCATTTT CASSLSYRGQYQPQHF
NA TRBJ2-7 TRBV28 TRBD1 TGTGCCAGCAGTTTGACAGGGTCCCTCTACGAGCAGTACTTC CASSLTGSLYEQYF
NA TRBJ1-1 TRBV28 TRBD1 TGTGCCAGCAGGCAAGATAGGACAGGGGAAGCTTTCTTT CASRQDRTGEAFF
few TRBJ1-5 TRBV2 TRBD1 TGTGCCAGCGCCAAGGGACAGGGTCTTCATCAGCCCCAGCATTTT CASAKGQGLHQPQHF
NA TRBJ2-7 TRBV9 TRBD1 TGTGCCAGCAGCCCTCAACAAGACGAGACAGGGTACGAGCAGTACTTC CASSPQQDETGYEQYF
NA TRBJ2-1 TRBV14 TRBD2 TGTGCCAGCAGCCGGGGACTAGTCTCCAATGAGCAGTTCTTC CASSRGLVSNEQFF
NA TRBJ2-7 TRBV6-5 NA TGTGCCAGCATTGGGGGGTACGAGCAGTACTTC CASIGGYEQYF
NA TRBJ2-5 TRBV30 NA TGTGCCTGGAGGGTAGACAGTCAAGAGACCCAGTACTTC CAWRVDSQETQYF
NA TRBJ2-1 TRBV4-2 TRBD2 TGTGCCAGCAGCCAAGATGGGAGGGACAATGAGCAGTTCTTC CASSQDGRDNEQFF
NA TRBJ2-1 TRBV5-1 NA TGCGCCAGCAGTTCATTGGGGAGCGGGTCCTACAATGAGCAGTTCTTC CASSSLGSGSYNEQFF
NA TRBJ1-1 TRBV18 NA TGTGCCAGCTCGTTTTCGGGAGGGGCGACCCTCGGCACTGAAGCTTTCTTT CASSFSGGATLGTEAFF
NA TRBJ1-1 TRBV5-1 TRBD1 TGCGCCAGCGGTTCCACAGGGGTGAACACTGAAGCTTTCTTT CASGSTGVNTEAFF